This entry lists 7 T cell receptor beta chains sequenced from one sample in a study of CXCR3-negative and CXCR3-positive naive CD8 T cells. The authors prepared UMI-labeled TRB cDNA libraries by 5' RACE. After re-calling the 5' RACE reads, TCRdb lists one entry per CDR3 protein, DNA absent. Its clone listing holds some 130,000 distinct CDR3 sequences. The sequencing input was naive CXCR3- CD8+ T cells from blood. Subset reported: CD45RO-CCR7+CD27+CD95- naive CD8+ T cells lacking CXCR3 (TNR3-). These receptors were obtained from a human donor in good health. Some clones in this sample may be carry-over from other donors' samples.

This rearrangement joins TRBV13 to TRBJ2-1; the D call of TRBD2 rests on TCRdb alone, since no DNA is present to check it. The CDR3 sequence is 12 residues long. Germline V lookup: CDR1 PRHDT, CDR2 FYEKMQ (reference sequence). The CDR3 protein is CASSAEGSEQFF.

This chain joins TRBV7-9 and TRBJ2-5. This CDR3 has 14 residues. CDR1 is SEHNR, CDR2 FQNEAQ, per germline (reference sequence). CDR3 residues: CASNPTLYQETQYF.

CDR3: CASSQDEGLKLFF. The V gene is TRBV4-3, the J gene TRBJ1-4; the D call of TRBD1 rests on TCRdb alone, since no DNA is present to check it. The CDR3 length is 13 residues. Looked up from germline, CDR1 is LGHNA and CDR2 is YSLEER.

The V and J genes are TRBV28 and TRBJ1-3; no DNA is available, so the TRBD1 call from TCRdb remains unchecked. CDR3 length: 16 amino acids. Germline V gene lookup returns CDR1 MDHEN and CDR2 SYDVKM. CDR3 sequence: CASSSGQGLFGNTIYF. Supplemented by reference TRBV28 and TRBJ1-3, the full variable domain reads DVKVTQSSRYLVKRTGEKVFLECVQDMDHENMFWYRQDPGLGLRLIYFSYDVKMKEKGDIPEGYSVSREKKERFSLILESASTNQTSMYLCASSSGQGLFGNTIYFGEGSWLTVV.

This chain connects TRBV12-3 or TRBV12-4 to TRBJ1-3. The CDR3 spans 12 residues. CDR3 protein: CASSLAGPPIYF.

V is TRBV20-1 and J is TRBJ2-4; TCRdb selects TRBD1, and the lack of DNA leaves this call unchecked. CDR3 size: 15 residues. The V gene's germline CDR1 is DFQATT and CDR2 SNEGSKA (reference sequence). Here the CDR3 reads CSAAGQNVAKNIQYF.

CDR3 region: CASSYGGSEQFF. This chain uses TRBV5-4 with TRBJ2-1; TCRdb's D call, TRBD2, is unchecked because there is no DNA. The CDR3 has 12 residues. Germline V lookup: CDR1 SGHNT, CDR2 YYREEE (reference sequence).